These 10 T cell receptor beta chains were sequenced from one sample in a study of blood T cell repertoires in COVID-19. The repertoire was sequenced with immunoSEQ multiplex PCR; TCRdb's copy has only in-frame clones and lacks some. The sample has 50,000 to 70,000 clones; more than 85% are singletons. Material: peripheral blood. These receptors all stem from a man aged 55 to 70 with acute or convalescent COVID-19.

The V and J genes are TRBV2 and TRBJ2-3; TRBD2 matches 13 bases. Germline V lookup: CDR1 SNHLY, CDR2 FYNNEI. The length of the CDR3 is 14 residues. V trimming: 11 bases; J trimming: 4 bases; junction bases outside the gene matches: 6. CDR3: CAVRTSGSADTQYF. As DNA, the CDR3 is TGTGCCGTACGGACTAGCGGGAGTGCAGATACGCAGTATTTT.

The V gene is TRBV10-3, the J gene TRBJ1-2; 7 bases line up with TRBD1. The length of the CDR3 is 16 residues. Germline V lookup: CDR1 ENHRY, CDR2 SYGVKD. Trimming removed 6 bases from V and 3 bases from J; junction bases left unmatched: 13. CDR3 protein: CAISDPIKTGDYGYTF. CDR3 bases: TGTGCCATCAGCGACCCGATTAAAACAGGGGACTATGGCTACACCTTC.

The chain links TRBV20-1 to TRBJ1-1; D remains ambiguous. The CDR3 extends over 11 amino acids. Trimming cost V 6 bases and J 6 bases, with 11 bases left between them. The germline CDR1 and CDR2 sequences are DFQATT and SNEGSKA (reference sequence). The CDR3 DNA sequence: TGCAGTGCCGAGCGCGGGGCTGAAGCTTTCTTT. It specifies CSAERGAEAFF.

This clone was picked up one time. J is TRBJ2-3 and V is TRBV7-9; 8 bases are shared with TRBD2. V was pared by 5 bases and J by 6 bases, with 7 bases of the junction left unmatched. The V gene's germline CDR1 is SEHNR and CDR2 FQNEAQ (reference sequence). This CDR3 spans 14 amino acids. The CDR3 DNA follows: TGTGCCAGCAGCCATAGCGGGACCTTGGATACGCAGTATTTT. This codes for CASSHSGTLDTQYF.

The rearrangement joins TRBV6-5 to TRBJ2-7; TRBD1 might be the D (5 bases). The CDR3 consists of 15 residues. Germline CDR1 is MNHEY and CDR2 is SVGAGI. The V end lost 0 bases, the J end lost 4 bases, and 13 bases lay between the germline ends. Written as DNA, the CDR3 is TGTGCCAGCAGTTACTCGATCAGGGCAGTATACGAGCAGTACTTC. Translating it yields CASSYSIRAVYEQYF.

The CDR3 is CASSRDRVGTDTQYF. CDR3 in DNA: TGTGCCAGCAGCCGGGACAGGGTAGGCACAGATACGCAGTATTTT. The chain joins TRBV5-4 to TRBJ2-3; TRBD1 matches at 9 bases. V was clipped by 4 bases and J by 1 base; unmatched bases: 4. Germline loops: CDR1 SGHNT, CDR2 YYREEE (reference sequence). This CDR3 is built from 15 residues. The whole variable domain, filled in from reference TRBV5-4 and TRBJ2-3, reads ETGVTQSPTHLIKTRGQQVTLRCSSQSGHNTVSWYQQALGQGPQFIFQYYREEENGRGNFPPRFSGLQFPNYSSELNVNALELDDSALYLCASSRDRVGTDTQYFGPGTRLTVL.

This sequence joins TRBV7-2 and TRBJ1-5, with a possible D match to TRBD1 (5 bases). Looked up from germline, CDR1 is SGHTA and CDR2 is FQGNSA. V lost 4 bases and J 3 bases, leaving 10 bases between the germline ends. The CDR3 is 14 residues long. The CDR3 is CASSWGPDNQPQHF. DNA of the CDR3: TGTGCCAGCAGCTGGGGCCCCGACAATCAGCCCCAGCATTTT. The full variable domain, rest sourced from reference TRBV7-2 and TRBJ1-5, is GAGVSQSPSNKVTEKGKDVELRCDPISGHTALYWYRQSLGQGLEFLIYFQGNSAPDKSGLPSDRFSAERTGGSVSTLTIQRTQQEDSAVYLCASSWGPDNQPQHFGDGTRLSIL.

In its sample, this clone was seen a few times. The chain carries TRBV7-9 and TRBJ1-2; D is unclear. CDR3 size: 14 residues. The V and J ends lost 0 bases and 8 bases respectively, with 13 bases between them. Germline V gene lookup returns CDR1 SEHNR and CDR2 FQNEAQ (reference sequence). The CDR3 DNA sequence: TGTGCCAGCAGCTTAGCCGGAACTCCGGGGGGCTACACCTTC. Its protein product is CASSLAGTPGGYTF. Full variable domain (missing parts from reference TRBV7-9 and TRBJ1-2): DTGVSQNPRHKITKRGQNVTFRCDPISEHNRLYWYRQTLGQGPEFLTYFQNEAQLEKSRLLSDRFSAERPKGSFSTLEIQRTEQGDSAMYLCASSLAGTPGGYTFGSGTRLTVV.

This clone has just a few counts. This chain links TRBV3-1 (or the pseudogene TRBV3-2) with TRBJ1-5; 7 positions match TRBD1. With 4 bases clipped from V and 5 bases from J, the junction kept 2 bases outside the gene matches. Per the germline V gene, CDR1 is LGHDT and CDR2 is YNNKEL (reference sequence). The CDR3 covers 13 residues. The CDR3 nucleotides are TGTGCCAGCAGCCCAGGGGGGTATCAGCCCCAGCATTTT. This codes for CASSPGGYQPQHF.

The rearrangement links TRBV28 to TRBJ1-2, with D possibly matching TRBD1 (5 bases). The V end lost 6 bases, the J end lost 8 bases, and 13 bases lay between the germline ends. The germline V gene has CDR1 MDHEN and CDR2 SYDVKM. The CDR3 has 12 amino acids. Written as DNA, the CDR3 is TGTGCCAGCAGGGAACAGGTTAAGGGCTACACCTTC. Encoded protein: CASREQVKGYTF.